This TCR beta chain was identified in a study of blood T cells in healthy people across ages. Study-level results: Naive T cell percentage showed a strong correlation with TCR beta diversity. Roughly linear declines in TCR beta diversity per million T cells occurred with age. When one million T cells were used, diversity estimates were thought to be underestimates.

This CDR3 comprises 12 residues. V was pared by 1 base and J by 4 bases, with 7 bases between. Germline values: CDR1 DFQATT, CDR2 SNEGSKA (reference sequence). This clonotype has only a few counts. The antigen remains unidentified. With a J-beta primer mix and a sample-barcoded 5' primer, a second PCR ran roughly 6 to 11 cycles. TCRdb reprocessed the 5' RACE reads with MiXCR, giving one entry per CDR3 protein. The sample lists over 950,000 distinct CDR3 sequences; about two fifths were seen once. The TCR was taken from a man aged 18-30 years in good health. The specimen sequenced was blood. This chain joins TRBV20-1 and TRBJ2-5; tentative D call: TRBD2 (6 bases). CDR3 residues: CSARVGGETQYF. The CDR3 DNA reads TGCAGTGCTAGAGTGGGGGGAGAGACCCAGTACTTC.